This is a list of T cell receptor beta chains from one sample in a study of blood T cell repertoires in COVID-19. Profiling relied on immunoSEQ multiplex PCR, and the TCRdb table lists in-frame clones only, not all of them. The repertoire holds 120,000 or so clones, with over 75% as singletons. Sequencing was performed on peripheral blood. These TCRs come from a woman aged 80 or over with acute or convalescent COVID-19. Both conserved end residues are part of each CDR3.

CDR3: CASRNRVQAVGYTF
V: TRBV7-2

CDR3: CASSVAPTGSNTGELFF
V: TRBV9

CDR3: CASSLLAGDTDTQYF
V: TRBV7-3

CDR3: CASSRRETDAYGYTF
V: TRBV7-2

CDR3: CASRQPMNTEAFF
V: TRBV11-2

CDR3: CASSIDGARANTEAFF
V: TRBV19

CDR3: CASSRNRERIQYF
V: TRBV5-1

CDR3: CASKRGTGFYTEAFF
V: TRBV19

CDR3: CASSLSTPGGAFF
V: TRBV12-3/TRBV12-4

CDR3: CASSFDRGSYNEQFF
V: TRBV7-2

CDR3: CASSFLAGLDTQYF
V: TRBV7-9

CDR3: CSARRGDTQYF
V: TRBV20-1

CDR3: CASSSSAGGTYGYTF
V: TRBV6-5

CDR3: CASSQDQNTEAFF
V: TRBV14

CDR3: CASSLAGTGGNEQFF
V: TRBV5-1

CDR3: CASRDSKTYEQYF
V: TRBV6-6

CDR3: CASSSQGLGTDTQYF
V: TRBV5-6

CDR3: CASSLLFLGQGGTEAFF
V: TRBV28

CDR3: CASSQDYGIYEQYF
V: TRBV2

CDR3: CASSTSPTGQRGYTF
V: TRBV5-1

CDR3: CASRKAQSNTEAFF
V: TRBV6-6

CDR3: CASRDREYSNQPQHF
V: TRBV6-5

CDR3: CASSAQTGGAVYGYTF
V: TRBV9

CDR3: CASSQDRTDRAKNIQYF
V: TRBV3-1/TRBV3-2

CDR3: CASSRQGDEQYF
V: TRBV16

CDR3: CASRQGEAGQPQHF
V: TRBV2

CDR3: CASSLAFGSGGSPLHF
V: TRBV5-5

CDR3: CASSSKGQNTDTQYF
V: TRBV5-1

CDR3: CASSLARVYGYTF
V: TRBV5-6

CDR3: CASSFAGATEAFF
V: TRBV5-1

CDR3: CASSPRLDSEAFF
V: TRBV18

CDR3: CASSQATAASNYGYTF
V: TRBV4-1

CDR3: CASSISGVAEAFF
V: TRBV28

CDR3: CASTGGGYTEAFF
V: TRBV2

CDR3: CASSLADMGGAGTEAFF
V: TRBV7-2

CDR3: CASSGPEGLAGDTQYF
V: TRBV4-2

CDR3: CASSSGGAGEKLFF
V: TRBV6-5

CDR3: CASSLWAGGPNEQFF
V: TRBV7-9

CDR3: CASSNYRNRNTEAFF
V: TRBV6-2/TRBV6-3

CDR3: CASGTPDSPNSYNEQFF
V: TRBV9

CDR3: CASSLDPHRGRSGNTIYF
V: TRBV7-2

CDR3: CASSSGPGQGIEQYF
V: TRBV7-2

CDR3: CASSSQGNKETQYF
V: TRBV5-1

CDR3: CASSYKGGNQPQHF
V: TRBV6-6

CDR3: CASSFPGTGDTGELFF
V: TRBV5-1

CDR3: CASSDRGSGYTF
V: TRBV6-5

CDR3: CASSLTQGGTEAFF
V: TRBV3-1/TRBV3-2

CDR3: CASSVLGSGLNQPQHF
V: TRBV18

CDR3: CASSLKLAGDNEQFF
V: TRBV5-5

CDR3: CASSEIVRGSSGANVLTF
V: TRBV6-1

CDR3: CASSPALWGGGGNEQFF
V: TRBV3-1/TRBV3-2

CDR3: CASSDWTGSTSPLHF
V: TRBV11-1

CDR3: CASSGAGSRETQYF
V: TRBV5-6

CDR3: CASSASGNTEAFF
V: TRBV5-1